The 28 T cell receptor beta chains presented below share a single source sample, sequenced in a study of T-cell reconstitution after alpha-beta-depleted transplantation in children. This sample's TCRbeta library carried unique molecular identifier barcodes. TCRdb reanalysed the PCR reads using MiXCR and keeps one entry per CDR3 protein. The repertoire has some 43,000 distinct CDR3 sequences, around a tenth of them found once; the top ten carry 25% to 30%. Sequences were derived from PBMCs, mostly from graft donor cells, sampled 60 days after TCRalphabeta/CD19-depleted stem cell transplant. These receptors all come from a male patient aged 2-10 years who had a stem cell transplant for chronic granulomatous disease, so the T cells may come from the graft donor.

This clonotype was seen at least ten times. The rearrangement joins TRBV18 to TRBJ2-3, with 7 bases matching TRBD2. V lost 8 bases and J lost 2; bases outside the gene matches: 10. Germline assignment: CDR1 KGHSH and CDR2 LQKENI. The CDR3 has 15 residues. The CDR3 is CASGTGTTSTDTQYF. For the CDR3, the DNA is TGTGCCAGCGGAACCGGGACTACCTCCACAGATACGCAGTATTTT. Looking up the rest from reference TRBV18 and TRBJ2-3 gives the full variable domain: NAGVMQNPRHLVRRRGQEARLRCSPMKGHSHVYWYRQLPEEGLKFMVYLQKENIIDESGMPKERFSAEFPKEGPSILRIQQVVRGDSAAYFCASGTGTTSTDTQYFGPGTRLTVL.

This clonotype was picked up a small number of times. The chain joins TRBV7-8 to TRBJ1-3; no clear D. This CDR3 has 16 amino acids. CDR1 SGHVS and CDR2 FQNEAQ come from the germline V gene. V was clipped by 4 bases and J by 0 bases, with 13 bases between them. The CDR3 spells CASSSLRGSSGNTIYF. The CDR3 DNA reads as TGTGCCAGCAGCTCGTTACGGGGTAGCTCTGGAAACACCATATATTTT. Filled out from reference TRBV7-8 and TRBJ1-3, the complete variable domain reads GAGVSQSPRYKVAKRGQDVALRCDPISGHVSLFWYQQALGQGPEFLTYFQNEAQLDKSGLPSDRFFAERPEGSVSTLKIQRTQQEDSAVYLCASSSLRGSSGNTIYFGEGSWLTVV.

This clonotype is medium-sized by share. The genes are TRBV27 and TRBJ2-4; D not certain. Trimming cost V 4 bases and J 4 bases, with 8 bases left between them. The CDR3 contains 13 residues. Germline V CDR1 and CDR2: MNHEY, SMNVEV (reference sequence). The CDR3: CASSWNGKNIQYF. In DNA form, the CDR3 reads TGTGCCAGCAGTTGGAACGGAAAAAACATTCAGTACTTC.

As for this clonotype: The germline gene is not matched at one end of the junction; a read error may be the cause. V usage is TRBV6-1 and J usage is TRBJ2-3; possibly TRBD1 for D (6 bases). The CDR3 has 14 amino acids. The V gene's germline CDR1 is MNHNS and CDR2 SASEGT. CDR3 region: CASSEAGDTDTRYF. The CDR3 DNA reads as TGTGCCAGCAGTGAAGCGGGGGACACAGATACGCGGTATTTT.

The chain has TRBV6-1 and TRBJ2-7, with D uncertain. Germline V lookup: CDR1 MNHNS, CDR2 SASEGT. Deletions cut 3 bases from V and 3 bases from J, with 15 bases between. This CDR3 comprises 15 residues. CDR3 loop: CASSESSSVGYEQYF. CDR3 in DNA: TGTGCCAGCAGTGAGAGTTCGTCGGTGGGCTACGAGCAGTACTTC.

This clonotype came up many times. The chain is built from TRBV7-9 and TRBJ2-1, with TRBD1 matching 10 bases. Germline CDR1 reads SEHNR; CDR2 reads FQNEAQ (reference sequence). V was clipped by 5 bases and J by 9 bases; unmatched bases: 7. The CDR3 loop spans 14 amino acids. DNA of the CDR3: TGTGCCAGCAGCCCGCCGGGACAGGGGAGTGAGCAGTTCTTC. Residues: CASSPPGQGSEQFF.

This clonotype was seen a few times. The rearrangement joins TRBV2 to TRBJ1-2; 12 bases agree with TRBD1. The CDR3 totals 15 residues. CDR1 is SNHLY, CDR2 FYNNEI, per germline. Germline trimming cut 7 bases from V and 7 bases from J; bases unmatched to any gene: 10. The CDR3 is CASNPPGQGAGGYTF. CDR3 nucleotides: TGTGCCAGCAACCCCCCGGGACAGGGGGCGGGTGGCTACACCTTC.

The sample holds many counts of this clonotype. This chain connects TRBV10-3 to TRBJ1-4, with TRBD1 identical over 7 bases. The length of the CDR3 is 14 residues. The V gene's germline CDR1 is ENHRY and CDR2 SYGVKD. V shed 4 bases and J 4 bases; nucleotides not matched to a gene: 3. CDR3 sequence (DNA): TGTGCCATCAGTGTCGCAGGGGGTAATGAAAAACTGTTTTTT. Translating gives CAISVAGGNEKLFF.

This clonotype was detected ten times or more. This chain joins TRBV29-1 and TRBJ1-2; 8 bases agree with TRBD1. The CDR3 length is 14 residues. Germline CDR1 is SQVTM and CDR2 is ANQGSEA. Trimming removed 4 bases from V and 0 bases from J; junction bases left unmatched: 4. In DNA form, the CDR3 reads TGCAGCGTTGCTCGGACAGGGACTAACTATGGCTACACCTTC. Its translation is CSVARTGTNYGYTF.

Ten or more counts support this clonotype. The chain uses TRBV6-5 and TRBJ1-1; tentatively, D is TRBD1 (5 bases). The length of the CDR3 is 15 residues. The V gene lost 5 bases and the J gene lost 0 bases, with 13 bases spanning the gap. Germline CDR1 MNHEY, CDR2 SVGAGI. In nucleotides, the CDR3 is TGTGCCAGCAGTCCCCGGAGACAGATGAACACTGAAGCTTTCTTT. It is translated as CASSPRRQMNTEAFF.

In its sample, this clonotype was seen many times. The chain couples TRBV11-1 to TRBJ2-3; 10 nucleotides align to TRBD2. The CDR3 length is 19 residues. Germline assignment: CDR1 SGHAT and CDR2 FQDESV (reference sequence). Trimming removed 5 bases from V and 4 bases from J; junction bases left unmatched: 18. The CDR3 DNA is TGTGCCAGCAGCAGAACGACGCTCGTTCAGCGGGAGGGCGCAGATACGCAGTATTTT. It encodes CASSRTTLVQREGADTQYF.

This clonotype has only a few counts. V and J are TRBV20-1 and TRBJ2-3; 11 positions match TRBD2. After removal of 5 bases from V and 2 bases from J, the junction contained 6 bases not matched to a gene. The germline V gene has CDR1 DFQATT and CDR2 SNEGSKA (reference sequence). This CDR3 has 15 amino acids. CDR3 residues: CSAAPTSGNTDTQYF. The CDR3 bases are TGCAGTGCTGCCCCGACTAGCGGGAACACAGATACGCAGTATTTT.

A few counts support this clonotype. The chain carries TRBV7-8 and TRBJ1-2; perhaps TRBD1 as D (6 bases). Germline CDR1 reads SGHVS; CDR2 reads FQNEAQ. The CDR3 covers 13 residues. The ends were cut back, 2 bases at V and 8 bases at J, with 12 bases in the middle. The chain's CDR3 is CASSLLGARGYTF. The DNA of the CDR3 is TGTGCCAGCAGCTTACTGGGGGCGCGGGGCTACACCTTC.

This clonotype was observed many times. The CDR3 protein is CASSFLAFTGGIGNEQFF. CDR3 sequence (DNA): TGTGCCAGCAGTTTTCTAGCCTTTACAGGGGGCATCGGCAATGAGCAGTTCTTC. The chain uses TRBV27 and TRBJ2-1, with TRBD1 matching over 9 bases. The CDR3 runs to 18 residues. CDR1 and CDR2 (germline): MNHEY, SMNVEV (reference sequence). Germline trimming cut 3 bases from V and 6 bases from J; bases unmatched to any gene: 15.

This clonotype was picked up a small number of times. The chain combines TRBV25-1 with TRBJ2-6; D may be TRBD1 (5 bases). The ends were cut back, 6 bases at V and 1 base at J, with 10 bases in the middle. Germline loops: CDR1 MGHDK, CDR2 SYGVNS. The CDR3 contains 15 residues. The CDR3 sequence: CASSDSFSGANVLTF. Here the CDR3 DNA reads TGTGCCAGCAGCGACAGTTTTTCTGGGGCCAACGTCCTGACTTTC.

The chain is built from TRBV30 and TRBJ2-2, with a tentative D call TRBD1 (5 bases). Trimming removed 3 bases from V and 6 bases from J, with 23 bases in between. The germline V gene has CDR1 GTSNPN and CDR2 SVGIG (reference sequence). The CDR3 is 17 amino acids. The CDR3 nucleotides are TGTGCCTGGAGCCTGGGCCTTGGGGCCCCCAGGGCCGGGGAGCTGTTTTTT. It yields the protein CAWSLGLGAPRAGELFF. Full variable domain (missing parts from reference TRBV30 and TRBJ2-2): SQTIHQWPATLVQPVGSPLSLECTVEGTSNPNLYWYRQAAGRGLQLLFYSVGIGQISSEVPQNLSASRPQDRQFILSSKKLLLSDSGFYLCAWSLGLGAPRAGELFFGEGSRLTVL.

This clonotype was detected ten times or more. V and J are TRBV20-1 and TRBJ2-7; 7 bases align to TRBD1. Trimming at V came to 0 bases and at J to 3 bases, leaving 2 bases not matched to a gene. The CDR3 spans 13 residues. CDR1 is DFQATT and CDR2 is SNEGSKA in the germline V gene (reference sequence). CDR3 sequence: CSARDWDSYEQYF. The CDR3, as DNA: TGCAGTGCTAGAGATTGGGACAGCTACGAGCAGTACTTC.

This clonotype was found many times. The chain is built from TRBV5-1 and TRBJ2-1, with 8 bases matching TRBD1. After removal of 3 bases from V and 4 bases from J, the junction contained 6 bases not matched to a gene. From germline, CDR1 is SGHRS and CDR2 YFSETQ. This CDR3 has 15 amino acids. The CDR3 nucleotides read TGCGCCAGCAGCTCGCCGGGGACAGGTTACAATGAGCAGTTCTTC. Encoded protein: CASSSPGTGYNEQFF. Combining the CDR3 with reference TRBV5-1 and TRBJ2-1 gives the whole variable domain KAGVTQTPRYLIKTRGQQVTLSCSPISGHRSVSWYQQTPGQGLQFLFEYFSETQRNKGNFPGRFSGRQFSNSRSEMNVSTLELGDSALYLCASSSPGTGYNEQFFGPGTRLTVL.

Worth noting for this clonotype: A much larger clone is a single base away; this may be a read error. This sequence joins TRBV29-1 and TRBJ2-1; no definite D call. Germline V CDR1 and CDR2: SQVTM, ANQGSEA. This CDR3 spans 11 amino acids. The CDR3 here is CSGGVYNKQFF. CDR3 nucleotide sequence: TGCAGCGGTGGAGTTTACAATAAGCAGTTCTTC.

This clonotype appeared many times. This rearrangement joins TRBV28 to TRBJ2-2; D ambiguous. CDR1 is MDHEN, CDR2 SYDVKM, per germline. The CDR3 length is 11 residues. V lost 2 bases to trimming and J lost 7 bases, with 2 bases between them. This CDR3 is CASSLDGELFF. Here the CDR3 DNA reads TGTGCCAGCAGTTTAGACGGGGAGCTGTTTTTT.

This clonotype was recorded many times. V usage is TRBV4-2 and J usage is TRBJ2-1; 8 bases agree with TRBD2. The CDR3 totals 16 residues. CDR1 and CDR2 from the germline V gene are LGHNA and YNFKEQ. Trimming cost V 0 bases and J 9 bases; bases outside gene matches: 10. CDR3 nucleotide sequence: TGTGCCAGCAGCCAAGAAGGTCGGGGGGGAGGGACTGAGCAGTTCTTC. It translates to CASSQEGRGGGTEQFF.

This clonotype was recorded many times. The chain uses TRBV28 and TRBJ2-7, with unresolved D. V lost 1 base to trimming and J lost 1 base, with 14 bases between them. The CDR3 is 16 residues long. CDR1 MDHEN and CDR2 SYDVKM come from the germline V gene. CDR3 region: CASSLSPRGGSYEQYF. The CDR3 region has the DNA TGTGCCAGCAGTTTATCTCCGCGCGGCGGTTCCTACGAGCAGTACTTC.

The chain uses TRBV20-1 and TRBJ2-1; TRBD2 aligns across 8 bases. Germline V gene sequence: CDR1 DFQATT, CDR2 SNEGSKA (reference sequence). CDR3 length equals 15 residues. Germline trimming cut 1 base from V and 6 bases from J; bases unmatched to any gene: 8. The CDR3 DNA follows: TGCAGTGCTAGAGGACGCCCGGGAGGGTTCAATGAGCAGTTCTTC. As protein: CSARGRPGGFNEQFF.

This clonotype was detected many times. The chain uses TRBV7-2 and TRBJ1-2; D might be TRBD1 (5 bases). This CDR3 region has 11 residues. Trimming shortened V by 6 bases and J by 12 bases, and 14 bases separated the two germline ends. Germline V CDR1 and CDR2: SGHTA, FQGNSA. CDR3 region: CASSTGGVHTF. In DNA, the CDR3 is TGTGCCAGCAGTACCGGAGGGGTCCACACCTTC.

This clonotype was counted many times. V and J are TRBV6-5 and TRBJ2-2, with TRBD2 identical over 12 bases. This CDR3 has 20 amino acids. CDR1 is MNHEY and CDR2 is SVGAGI in the germline V gene. Trimming took 4 bases from V and 7 from J; bases not matched to a gene: 19. CDR3 bases: TGTGCCAGCAGTTCCAACAGGGGGAGGCTAGCGGGAGGGCCAATCGGGGAGCTGTTTTTT. Protein sequence: CASSSNRGRLAGGPIGELFF.

This clonotype was seen many times. The chain uses TRBV27 and TRBJ2-7; D gene ambiguous. Germline V CDR1 and CDR2: MNHEY, SMNVEV (reference sequence). The CDR3 contains 14 residues. Deletions cut 3 bases from V and 2 bases from J, with 11 bases between. In DNA, the CDR3 is TGTGCCAGCAGTTTCGGCAGCCTCCCCTACGAGCAGTACTTC. Its translation: CASSFGSLPYEQYF.

This clonotype was recorded at least ten times. This chain uses TRBV6-1 with TRBJ2-3, with 14 bases fitting TRBD2. Per the germline V gene, CDR1 is MNHNS and CDR2 is SASEGT. With V trimmed by 4 bases and J by 4 bases, 1 base remained unmatched. The CDR3 has 15 residues. The CDR3, as DNA: TGTGCCAGCAGTGGACTAGCGGGAGGGCCAGATACGCAGTATTTT. Amino acid sequence: CASSGLAGGPDTQYF.

This clonotype was seen at least ten times. The chain carries TRBV20-1 and TRBJ2-2, with D possibly TRBD1 on 6 matching bases. CDR1 and CDR2 (germline): DFQATT, SNEGSKA (reference sequence). V was clipped by 6 bases and J by 3 bases, with 11 bases between them. The CDR3 runs to 13 residues. CDR3 sequence: CSAGTFHTGELFF. The CDR3 coding sequence is TGCAGTGCCGGGACATTTCACACCGGGGAGCTGTTTTTT.